Listed below are T cell receptor beta chains from one sample, sequenced in a study of cytomegalovirus exposure and HLA in healthy donors. Generated by immunoSEQ multiplex PCR, the TCRdb table keeps only in-frame clones and is missing some. The sample has around 300,000 clones, 86% seen once; the top ten hold about 1%. Sequenced: PBMCs. The receptor set was obtained from a young woman in good health and CMV-seronegative. CDR3s include the opening cysteine and the closing phenylalanine or tryptophan.

TRBJ2-6 TRBV7-9 CASSFRTGRSGANVLTF
TRBJ2-1 TRBV10-3 CAIKGNAWSSYNEQFF
TRBJ1-2 TRBV2 CASSDPNYGYTF
TRBJ2-1 TRBV7-7 CASSERGLNEQFF
TRBJ1-5 TRBV6-1 CASSGGGRQPQHF
TRBJ2-7 TRBV14 CASSQDRGSYEQYF
TRBJ2-4 TRBV2 CASSGGGPAKNIQYF
TRBJ2-1 TRBV6-6 CASRETGTTDEQFF
TRBJ1-2 TRBV29-1 CSVQTAGAPGYTF
TRBJ1-1 TRBV11-3 CASSFRTDTEAFF
TRBJ1-1 TRBV15 CATSRENQGVGSGKAEAFF
TRBJ1-5 TRBV23-1 CASKAGYYQPQHF
TRBJ2-1 TRBV19 CASSTGLAGVEQFF
TRBJ2-6 TRBV2 CASSIQPIGANVLTF
TRBJ2-1 TRBV11-2 CASSLLTGSYNEQFF
TRBJ1-5 TRBV19 CASSSPSQLDASQPQHF
TRBJ1-2 TRBV2 CASSSLAESYGYTF
TRBJ2-4 TRBV5-1 CASRYSRGNVAKNIQYF
TRBJ2-7 TRBV19 CASSIGQDSSYEQYF
TRBJ2-1 TRBV19 CASSTGTSSGEQFF
TRBJ1-1 TRBV6-5 CASSYDRTSEAFF
TRBJ1-2 TRBV4-3 CASSQDRGPPNYGYTF
TRBJ1-2 TRBV30 CAWLSWGYTF
TRBJ2-7 TRBV30 CAWNGGYYEQYF
TRBJ1-2 TRBV29-1 CSVPRTGAPGYTF
TRBJ1-2 TRBV4-2 CASSQGRAGYTF
TRBJ1-4 TRBV5-1 CASSSGQAPPKLFF
TRBJ2-5 TRBV11-1 CASSSPGGRETQYF
TRBJ2-1 TRBV9 CASSVGQGYNEQFF
TRBJ1-5 TRBV7-2 CASTHGGAGGNQPQHF
TRBJ2-2 TRBV9 CASKGGINTGELFF
TRBJ2-7 TRBV6-1 CASLLVGTYEQYF
TRBJ1-1 TRBV9 CASSAYSGEAFF
TRBJ2-7 TRBV30 CAWMSGSSYEQYF
TRBJ1-5 TRBV4-1 CASSQIDSANQPQHF
TRBJ2-7 TRBV6-1 CASRVTGTSSYEQYF
TRBJ2-5 TRBV30 CAWSPPGLAGLETQYF
TRBJ2-7 TRBV7-2 CASTPGHFYEQYF
TRBJ2-5 TRBV2 CASRTGFAETQYF
TRBJ1-5 TRBV9 CASSEGPGGGNQPQHF
TRBJ2-6 TRBV5-6 CASSEPGGLTFSGANVLTF
TRBJ2-7 TRBV27 CASSFSVGSSYEQYF
TRBJ1-2 TRBV6-5 CASSRTGGYGYTF
TRBJ2-1 TRBV25-1 CASSEYVGTGGDYEQFF
TRBJ1-2 TRBV30 CAWVQETNYGYTF
TRBJ2-4 TRBV6-6 CASSYPQGDAKNIQYF
TRBJ1-1 TRBV30 CAWSVLRAEAFF